This passage covers 7 T cell receptor beta chains from one sample sequenced in a study of cytomegalovirus exposure and HLA in healthy donors. The PCR contained 60 Vbeta and 13 Jbeta primers. Generated by immunoSEQ multiplex PCR, the TCRdb table keeps only in-frame clones and is missing some. This sample's table reports 220,000 or so clones. The specimen sequenced was PBMCs. The receptors here all came from a girl aged 2-10 years in good health and CMV-seropositive.

V usage is TRBV28 and J usage is TRBJ2-7; 8 bases agree with TRBD1. The length of the CDR3 is 13 residues. Unmatched junction bases numbered 6, after V lost 6 bases and J lost 5 bases. Germline assignment: CDR1 MDHEN and CDR2 SYDVKM. The CDR3 loop reads CASRVTGAHEQYF. The CDR3 coding sequence is TGTGCCAGCAGGGTGACAGGGGCCCACGAGCAGTACTTC.

The genes are TRBV28 and TRBJ2-7; TRBD1 matches at 9 bases. Trimming took 1 base from V and 6 from J; bases not matched to a gene: 4. Germline V gene sequence: CDR1 MDHEN, CDR2 SYDVKM. The CDR3 covers 14 residues. DNA of the CDR3: TGTGCCAGCAGTTTATACCAGGACAGGGGCGAGCAGTACTTC. The encoded protein is CASSLYQDRGEQYF.

This sequence joins TRBV11-2 and TRBJ2-7; TRBD2 might be the D (5 bases). Trimming took 6 bases from V and 2 from J, leaving 14 bases between them. This CDR3 has 14 amino acids. Germline loops: CDR1 SGHAT, CDR2 FQNNGV. In DNA, the CDR3 is TGTGCCAGCAGTCACGACTACCGAGCCTACGAGCAGTACTTC. It is translated as CASSHDYRAYEQYF. The full variable domain, completed using reference TRBV11-2 and TRBJ2-7, is EAGVAQSPRYKIIEKRQSVAFWCNPISGHATLYWYQQILGQGPKLLIQFQNNGVVDDSQLPKDRFSAERLKGVDSTLKIQPAKLEDSAVYLCASSHDYRAYEQYFGPGTRLTVT.

The chain employs TRBV6-6 and TRBJ2-7, with D possibly being TRBD2 (5 bases). The CDR3 totals 12 residues. With 10 bases removed from V and 1 base from J, the gap between germline ends came to 11 bases. CDR1 MNHNY and CDR2 SVGAGI come from the germline V gene (reference sequence). DNA for the CDR3: TGTGCCACCCGGGATATTTCCTACGAGCAGTACTTC. Its translation is CATRDISYEQYF.

The chain is built from TRBV13 and TRBJ2-1; D perhaps matches TRBD2 (9 bases). Germline V gene lookup returns CDR1 PRHDT and CDR2 FYEKMQ (reference sequence). This CDR3 spans 17 amino acids. V lost 2 bases and J 7 bases, leaving 21 bases between the germline ends. CDR3 residues: CASSLRQGRTSGNEQFF. For the CDR3, the DNA is TGTGCCAGCAGCTTACGACAGGGGAGAACTAGCGGGAATGAGCAGTTCTTC.

The genes are TRBV9 and TRBJ2-1; TRBD2 might be the D (5 bases). The CDR3 sequence is 14 residues long. Trimming pared 3 bases from V and 6 bases from J, leaving 13 bases between. Germline loops: CDR1 SGDLS, CDR2 YYNGEE. For the CDR3, the DNA is TGTGCCAGCAGCGCCCGGGATTGGACCAATGAGCAGTTCTTC. It codes for CASSARDWTNEQFF.

The rearrangement uses TRBV27 and TRBJ2-7, with TRBD1 identical over 9 bases. CDR3 length equals 13 residues. The V segment lost 8 bases and the J segment 7 bases; nucleotides outside the gene matches: 9. The germline V gene encodes CDR1 MNHEY and CDR2 SMNVEV (reference sequence). The CDR3 bases are TGTGCCAGCTCCGGGACAGGGACACGGGAGCAGTACTTC. It translates to CASSGTGTREQYF.